This TCR beta chain was profiled in a study of graft-versus-host responses after intestinal transplantation. Study-wide points: Graft-versus-host to host-versus-graft clonal ratios in allografts were high in patients with graft-donor T cell macrochimerism.

In regard to this clone: Its antigen is undetermined.

CDR1 SGHDN and CDR2 FVKESK come from the germline V gene. Trimming shortened V by 0 bases and J by 4 bases, and 6 bases separated the two germline ends. This CDR3 contains 13 residues. The data were produced by immunoSEQ multiplex PCR, yet TCRdb's version contains in-frame clones alone and is incomplete. Of 40,000 or so clones listed, more than 85% were seen once; the top ten hold roughly 23%. The sequences come from unstimulated CD8+ T cells sorted from spleen or lymph node cells, collected before transplant. The receptor was isolated from a human donor who was the organ donor for an intestinal transplant. The chain links TRBV14 to TRBJ1-1, with a tentative D call TRBD1 (6 bases). CDR3 loop: CASSQEDSTEAFF. The CDR3 DNA follows: TGTGCCAGCAGCCAAGAGGACAGCACTGAAGCTTTCTTT.